The 18 T cell receptor beta chains below were found in one sample sequenced in a study of blood T cell repertoires in COVID-19. TCRdb keeps only in-frame clones here, not all; method: immunoSEQ multiplex PCR. Among 150,000 or so clones listed, 85% were seen once. The specimen sequenced was peripheral blood. These receptors were taken from a human donor with acute or convalescent COVID-19. The donor label of this sample is uncertain.

V gene TRBV7-3 combines with J gene TRBJ2-3, with 11 positions matching TRBD2. The CDR3 totals 18 residues. V lost 2 bases and J lost 0; bases outside the gene matches: 7. The germline CDR1 and CDR2 sequences are SGHTA and FQGTGA. In DNA, the CDR3 is TGTGCCAGCAGCTTAGGGCTAGCGGGGGGTTTGAGCACAGATACGCAGTATTTT. Protein product: CASSLGLAGGLSTDTQYF.

The genes are TRBV11-3 and TRBJ2-1; 7 positions match TRBD1. In germline, CDR1 is SGHNT, CDR2 YENEEA. CDR3 length equals 15 residues. The junction had 2 bases not matched to a gene; V was cut back by 2 bases and J by 1 base. The CDR3 reads CASSLSTGSYNEQFF. CDR3 DNA: TGTGCCAGCAGCTTATCGACAGGGTCCTACAATGAGCAGTTCTTC.

The V and J genes are TRBV7-2 and TRBJ2-3, with D perhaps TRBD2 (7 bases). Germline-derived CDR1 and CDR2 are SGHTA and FQGNSA. V gave up 6 bases and J gave up 5 bases, with 12 bases separating them. The CDR3 extends over 13 amino acids. CDR3 residues: CASRGGGGDTQYF. CDR3 bases: TGTGCCAGCAGGGGAGGGGGTGGAGATACGCAGTATTTT. Variable domain in full (rest from reference TRBV7-2 and TRBJ2-3): GAGVSQSPSNKVTEKGKDVELRCDPISGHTALYWYRQSLGQGLEFLIYFQGNSAPDKSGLPSDRFSAERTGGSVSTLTIQRTQQEDSAVYLCASRGGGGDTQYFGPGTRLTVL.

This clone was detected only once. The chain links TRBV30 to TRBJ2-3; tentative D call: TRBD2 (5 bases). V lost 3 bases and J 5 bases, leaving 15 bases between the germline ends. Germline CDR1 reads GTSNPN; CDR2 reads SVGIG (reference sequence). This CDR3 has 14 residues. The CDR3 coding sequence is TGTGCCTGGAGCGCCCGAAGCGGTCTAGATACGCAGTATTTT. Translated, it gives CAWSARSGLDTQYF.

The chain links TRBV9 to TRBJ1-6; D gene ambiguous. Between the trimmed V and J ends, which lost 6 bases and 10 bases, there was a span of 17 bases. The germline gives CDR1 SGDLS, CDR2 YYNGEE. This CDR3 has 14 amino acids. The CDR3 is CASNLGSQLSPLHF. CDR3 sequence (DNA): TGTGCCAGCAACCTCGGGTCTCAACTATCACCCCTCCACTTT.

The chain carries TRBV7-2 and TRBJ2-3, with a possible D match to TRBD2 (7 bases). The germline CDR1 and CDR2 sequences are SGHTA and FQGNSA. Trimming took off 0 bases at V and 6 bases at J, with 13 bases between the two ends. CDR3 size: 15 residues. The CDR3 loop is CASSLAGGRRDTQYF. DNA of the CDR3: TGTGCCAGCAGCTTAGCGGGGGGGCGGAGGGATACGCAGTATTTT.

V is TRBV3-1 (or the pseudogene TRBV3-2) and J is TRBJ2-7; 10 nucleotides agree with TRBD2. Germline V gives CDR1 LGHDT, CDR2 YNNKEL (reference sequence). The CDR3 totals 15 residues. Trimming at V came to 0 bases and at J to 4 bases, leaving 3 bases not matched to a gene. The CDR3 DNA is TGTGCCAGCAGCCAAGAACTAGCGGGACTTTACGAGCAGTACTTC. It encodes CASSQELAGLYEQYF.

The chain recombines TRBV7-9 with TRBJ1-2, with 8 nucleotides matching TRBD1. Trimming removed 6 bases from V and 3 bases from J; junction bases left unmatched: 6. Germline V lookup: CDR1 SEHNR, CDR2 FQNEAQ (reference sequence). The CDR3 contains 14 residues. The CDR3: CASSWTGKDYGYTF. The CDR3 bases are TGTGCCAGCAGTTGGACAGGGAAGGACTATGGCTACACCTTC. Supplemented by reference TRBV7-9 and TRBJ1-2, the full variable domain reads DTGVSQNPRHKITKRGQNVTFRCDPISEHNRLYWYRQTLGQGPEFLTYFQNEAQLEKSRLLSDRFSAERPKGSFSTLEIQRTEQGDSAMYLCASSWTGKDYGYTFGSGTRLTVV.

V usage is TRBV6-5 and J usage is TRBJ2-1; 7 bases match TRBD2. Germline V CDR1 and CDR2: MNHEY, SVGAGI. The V and J ends lost 0 bases and 4 bases, in that order; junction bases with no gene match: 3. The CDR3 length is 15 residues. The CDR3 region is CASSYSGRGYNEQFF. CDR3 bases: TGTGCCAGCAGTTACTCAGGGAGGGGTTACAATGAGCAGTTCTTC.

The sample holds a few counts of this clone. The junction differs from germline at one of its ends, possibly a read error. The chain uses TRBV5-8 and TRBJ2-1, with D uncertain. From germline, CDR1 is SGHTS and CDR2 YDEGEE. The CDR3 loop spans 14 amino acids. The CDR3 is CASSLSWFYDEQFF. The CDR3 nucleotides are TGTGCCAGCAGCTTGTCTTGGTTCTACGATGAGCAGTTCTTC. Using reference TRBV5-8 and TRBJ2-1 for the parts outside the CDR3, the full variable domain is EAGVTQSPTHLIKTRGQQATLRCSPISGHTSVYWYQQALGLGLQFLLWYDEGEERNRGNFPPRFSGRQFPNYSSELNVNALELEDSALYLCASSLSWFYDEQFFGPGTRLTVL.

The gene calls are TRBV7-2 and TRBJ2-3; D gene ambiguous. The CDR3 is 13 amino acids. The germline CDR1 and CDR2 sequences are SGHTA and FQGNSA. The V end was cut by 2 bases, the J end by 6 bases, with 9 bases between. The CDR3 loop reads CASSLNSGDTQYF. The CDR3 DNA reads as TGTGCCAGCAGCTTAAATTCGGGTGATACGCAGTATTTT.

This rearrangement joins TRBV19 to TRBJ1-1, with D hard to call. The CDR3 is made up of 11 amino acids. The V gene's germline CDR1 is LNHDA and CDR2 SQIVND (reference sequence). The V gene lost 8 bases and the J gene lost 5 bases, with 9 bases spanning the gap. The CDR3 here is CASLRWTEAFF. The CDR3 DNA reads as TGTGCCAGTTTGAGGTGGACTGAAGCTTTCTTT.

The chain couples TRBV30 to TRBJ2-7, with D hard to call. The CDR3 length is 13 residues. V gave up 3 bases and J gave up 5 bases, with 14 bases separating them. Germline-derived CDR1 and CDR2 are GTSNPN and SVGIG (reference sequence). Here the CDR3 DNA reads TGTGCCTGGAGCCATTACTCGGAGAACGAGCAGTACTTC. This gives the protein CAWSHYSENEQYF.

The V gene is TRBV6-6, the J gene TRBJ1-1; 11 positions agree with TRBD1. This CDR3 has 16 residues. Losses at the gene ends were 5 bases for V and 4 bases for J; bases not matched to a gene: 9. Looked up from germline, CDR1 is MNHNY and CDR2 is SVGAGI (reference sequence). The CDR3: CASSHLDRGRVTEAFF. The CDR3 coding sequence is TGTGCCAGCAGTCATCTGGACAGGGGGCGCGTCACTGAAGCTTTCTTT.

In its sample, this clone was seen a few times. This chain uses TRBV10-3 with TRBJ1-2, with a tentative D call TRBD1 (5 bases). CDR1 and CDR2 (germline): ENHRY, SYGVKD. Trimming shortened V by 2 bases and J by 0 bases, and 16 bases separated the two germline ends. CDR3 length equals 17 residues. This CDR3 reads CAISERTPGGTNYGYTF. The CDR3 region has the DNA TGTGCCATCAGTGAGCGCACTCCGGGGGGGACTAACTATGGCTACACCTTC.

This sequence joins TRBV4-2 and TRBJ2-2; tentative D call: TRBD2 (5 bases). The CDR3 is made up of 16 amino acids. V was shortened by 0 bases and J by 6 bases, with 14 bases between the two germline ends. The V gene's germline CDR1 is LGHNA and CDR2 YNFKEQ. The CDR3 coding sequence is TGTGCCAGCAGCCAAGATATTATAGTCGGGGCCGGGGAGCTGTTTTTT. The encoded protein is CASSQDIIVGAGELFF.

V and J are TRBV28 and TRBJ2-1; D uncertain. The CDR3 is made up of 14 amino acids. Germline-derived CDR1 and CDR2 are MDHEN and SYDVKM. Trimming cost V 2 bases and J 9 bases, with 14 bases left between them. CDR3 in amino acids: CASSLGQLTIEQFF. DNA of the CDR3: TGTGCCAGCAGTTTAGGGCAGCTTACAATTGAGCAGTTCTTC.

The rearrangement joins TRBV15 to TRBJ1-3; D is perhaps TRBD1 (5 bases). The CDR3 is made up of 16 amino acids. From germline, CDR1 is LNHNV and CDR2 YYDKDF (reference sequence). Trimming took off 4 bases at V and 0 bases at J, with 13 bases between the two ends. DNA of the CDR3: TGTGCCACCAGCACAGCCTACGACAGCTCTGGAAACACCATATATTTT. This sequence encodes CATSTAYDSSGNTIYF. Variable domain in full (rest from reference TRBV15 and TRBJ1-3): DAMVIQNPRYQVTQFGKPVTLSCSQTLNHNVMYWYQQKSSQAPKLLFHYYDKDFNNEADTPDNFQSRRPNTSFCFLDIRSPGLGDTAMYLCATSTAYDSSGNTIYFGEGSWLTVV.